The 8 T cell receptor beta chains in this list originate from one sample, sequenced in a study of blood T cell repertoires in COVID-19 (dated by TCRdb to 2020 to 2022). Library prep was done by the immunoSEQ multiplex PCR assay. TCRdb took over this immuneACCESS table, retaining in-frame rearrangements with V and J assigned. Such tables are incomplete; in checked studies, under half of the missing clones stem from an unresolved V gene, and the remainder is unexplained. For this sample the table gives 130,000 to 150,000 clones, of which approximately 86% were detected only once. 2.5% to 3% of the sample is in the top ten clones. Source material: peripheral blood. The receptors originated from a woman in her forties with active or convalescent COVID-19.

J is TRBJ2-5 and V is TRBV5-1; TRBD1 agrees at 7 bases. V gave up 4 bases and J gave up 3 bases; unmatched junction bases: 9. Germline V gene lookup returns CDR1 SGHRS and CDR2 YFSETQ. The CDR3 sequence is 15 residues long. The DNA of the CDR3 is TGCGCCAGCAGCCGACTGACAGGGATAAAAGAGACCCAGTACTTC. This codes for CASSRLTGIKETQYF. The full variable domain, rest sourced from reference TRBV5-1 and TRBJ2-5, is KAGVTQTPRYLIKTRGQQVTLSCSPISGHRSVSWYQQTPGQGLQFLFEYFSETQRNKGNFPGRFSGRQFSNSRSEMNVSTLELGDSALYLCASSRLTGIKETQYFGPGTRLLVL.

This chain connects TRBV7-2 to TRBJ1-4, with 8 bases matching TRBD1. The trim removed 5 bases at V and 5 bases at J, leaving 7 bases unmatched. CDR1 and CDR2 (germline): SGHTA, FQGNSA. There are 15 residues in the CDR3. In nucleotides, the CDR3 is TGTGCCAGCAGCCTGAGACAGGGGTGGAATGAAAAACTGTTTTTT. Its protein product is CASSLRQGWNEKLFF.

This chain joins TRBV5-4 and TRBJ2-1; the match to TRBD2 covers 9 bases. V shed 4 bases, J shed 4 bases, and the junction held 9 bases outside the gene matches. The CDR3 runs 16 residues. The germline V gene has CDR1 SGHNT and CDR2 YYREEE (reference sequence). In DNA, the CDR3 is TGTGCCAGCAGCCCTAGAGCGGGAGGAACTTACAATGAGCAGTTCTTC. It translates to CASSPRAGGTYNEQFF.

The V and J genes are TRBV10-3 and TRBJ2-1; TRBD2 aligns across 10 bases. Germline V CDR1 and CDR2: ENHRY, SYGVKD. V trimming: 6 bases; J trimming: 5 bases; junction bases outside the gene matches: 7. This CDR3 comprises 15 residues. CDR3 DNA sequence: TGTGCCATCAGAGAGAGCGGGGGGGTAAACAATGAGCAGTTCTTC. Protein product: CAIRESGGVNNEQFF.

Remarks on this clone: One end of the junction varies from germline; a read error may be responsible. CDR3 DNA: TGTGCCAGCAGTCTAGTTGTCGACTATGACTACACCTTC. Protein: CASSLVVDYDYTF. This chain links TRBV6-6 with TRBJ1-2; no clear D gene. CDR1 is MNHNY, CDR2 SVGAGI, per germline (reference sequence). The CDR3 sequence is 13 residues long.

The rearrangement links TRBV5-1 to TRBJ2-2; 10 nucleotides align to TRBD1. V lost 4 bases, J lost 5 bases, and 8 bases stayed unmatched. Germline CDR1 reads SGHRS; CDR2 reads YFSETQ. The CDR3 consists of 16 residues. The chain's CDR3 is CASSPGTGVKTGELFF. The CDR3 DNA is TGCGCCAGCAGCCCGGGGACAGGGGTGAAAACCGGGGAGCTGTTTTTT.

This sequence joins TRBV7-2 and TRBJ1-2; tentative D call: TRBD1 (5 bases). The germline V gene has CDR1 SGHTA and CDR2 FQGNSA. The CDR3 has 13 amino acids. Trimming took off 5 bases at V and 0 bases at J, with 7 bases between the two ends. The CDR3 coding sequence is TGTGCCAGCAGCGTGACAGCTAACTATGGCTACACCTTC. The encoded protein is CASSVTANYGYTF.

The chain couples TRBV11-2 to TRBJ2-7, with 7 bases fitting TRBD2. The germline CDR1 and CDR2 sequences are SGHAT and FQNNGV. The CDR3 is made up of 15 amino acids. With 6 bases clipped from V and 2 bases from J, the junction kept 10 bases outside the gene matches. In DNA, the CDR3 is TGTGCCAGCAGGCGGTATAGCGGGCCCCCCTACGAGCAGTACTTC. It specifies CASRRYSGPPYEQYF.